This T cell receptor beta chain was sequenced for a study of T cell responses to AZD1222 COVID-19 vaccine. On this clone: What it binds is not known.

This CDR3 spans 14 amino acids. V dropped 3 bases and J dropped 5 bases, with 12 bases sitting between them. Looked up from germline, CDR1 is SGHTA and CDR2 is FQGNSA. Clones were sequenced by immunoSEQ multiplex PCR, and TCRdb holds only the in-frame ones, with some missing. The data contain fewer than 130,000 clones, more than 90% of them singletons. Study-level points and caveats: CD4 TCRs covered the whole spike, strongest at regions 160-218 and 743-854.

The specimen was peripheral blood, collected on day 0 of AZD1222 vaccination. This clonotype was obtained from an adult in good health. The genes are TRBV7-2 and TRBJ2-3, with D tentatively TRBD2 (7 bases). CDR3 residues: CASSLAGARDTQYF. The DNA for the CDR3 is TGTGCCAGCAGCTTGGCGGGGGCAAGAGATACGCAGTATTTT.